The rows below give T cell receptor beta chains drawn from one sample of a study of immune evolution from preneoplasia to lung adenocarcinoma. Only in-frame clones appear in the TCRdb table, and some are missing; sequencing was by immunoSEQ multiplex PCR. Of about 11,000 clones in the sample, 78% are singletons; the top ten hold 3.9%. Sequences were obtained from FFPE minimally invasive lung adenocarcinoma tissue. The receptor set was obtained from a person aged 55-80 years with lung adenocarcinoma. CDR3s include the opening cysteine and the closing phenylalanine or tryptophan. The D gene is left open where the match is weak. Not every row has a clone size; where given, it reads once, few, many or a size class.

TRBJ2-3,TRBV5-1,.,.,TGCGCCAGCAGCTCGGGGAACGTGGGGAACACAGATACGCAGTATTTT,CASSSGNVGNTDTQYF
TRBJ2-4,TRBV28,.,.,TGTGCCAGCAGTCTACTGACAATAGCCAAAAACATTCAGTACTTC,CASSLLTIAKNIQYF
TRBJ1-1,TRBV28,.,.,TGTGCCAGCAGACCTTCTCTGGCGGGGACTGAAGCTTTCTTT,CASRPSLAGTEAFF
TRBJ1-4,TRBV30,.,.,TGTGCCTGGAGTAGACAGCTTAATGAAAAACTGTTTTTT,CAWSRQLNEKLFF
TRBJ1-2,TRBV28,TRBD1,.,TGTGCCAGCAGTTTACTACAGGGGGCGCGTGGCTACACCTTC,CASSLLQGARGYTF
TRBJ2-7,TRBV10-2,.,.,TGCGCCAGCAGGGTCCCCACGGGCGGCAACTACGAGCAGTACTTC,CASRVPTGGNYEQYF
TRBJ2-7,TRBV6-5,.,.,TGTGCCAGCCCCTCTGGTGGCGAGCAGTACTTC,CASPSGGEQYF
TRBJ2-2,TRBV4-1,TRBD2,few,TGCGCCAGCAGCCAAGAATTAGCGGGAGAAAGGGGGGAGCTGTTTTTT,CASSQELAGERGELFF
TRBJ1-5,TRBV18,.,.,TGTGCCAGCTCACCGGGGGTAGGCAATCAGCCCCAGCATTTT,CASSPGVGNQPQHF
TRBJ1-2,TRBV13,.,.,TGTGCCAGCAGCTTAGGGGCAGAGCTCTATGGCTACACCTTC,CASSLGAELYGYTF
TRBJ2-3,TRBV18,.,.,TGTGCCAGCTCACCAGTCAGGAGGGGGGTTCGGGATACGCAGTATTTT,CASSPVRRGVRDTQYF
TRBJ1-1,TRBV7-9,TRBD1,.,TGTGCCAGCAGCGGGGACAGGGCAGGGGCTTTCTTT,CASSGDRAGAFF
TRBJ2-2,TRBV15,.,.,TGTGCCACCACGAGCGGCAGGGTAGACACCGGGGAGCTGTTTTTT,CATTSGRVDTGELFF
TRBJ1-1,TRBV10-3,TRBD1,.,TGTGCCATCAGCGTCGATGACAGGGGGCGAGCTTTCTTT,CAISVDDRGRAFF
TRBJ2-3,TRBV25-1,TRBD1,.,TGTGCCAGCAGGCAAGCCAGGGGGGATACGCAGTATTTT,CASRQARGDTQYF
TRBJ2-7,TRBV7-2,.,.,TGTGCCAGCAGCTCTGAAAGAAGGGGCAGGGCGGGGTACGAGCAGTACTTC,CASSSERRGRAGYEQYF
TRBJ2-1,TRBV28,TRBD2,.,TGTGCCAGCAGTTTGTCCGGGGGGGCCCCCAATGAGCAGTTCTTC,CASSLSGGAPNEQFF
TRBJ2-7,TRBV4-1,.,.,TGCGCCAGCAGCCACCAGGCCCGATACGAGCAGTACTTC,CASSHQARYEQYF
TRBJ1-5,TRBV7-2,TRBD1,.,TGTGCCAGCAGCGCGGGGACAGGGGGGGATCAGCCCCAGCATTTT,CASSAGTGGDQPQHF
TRBJ1-2,TRBV14,.,.,TGTGCCAGCAGCCAAAGCAATAACTATGGCTACACCTTC,CASSQSNNYGYTF
TRBJ1-4,TRBV7-9,.,.,TGTGCCAGCAGCACCATGGCTGAAAAACTGTTTTTT,CASSTMAEKLFF
TRBJ2-7,TRBV7-2,TRBD2,.,TGTGCCAGCACCTCCACTAGCGGGGGACTCTACGAGCAGTACTTC,CASTSTSGGLYEQYF
TRBJ2-2,TRBV6-4,.,.,TGTGCCAGCAGTGACTCGACCCATACGGGGGAGCTGTTTTTT,CASSDSTHTGELFF
TRBJ2-2,TRBV10-3,.,few,TGTGCCATCAGTGACCCGGGACAGAACACCGGGGAGCTGTTTTTT,CAISDPGQNTGELFF
TRBJ2-3,TRBV5-6,.,.,TGTGCCAGCAGCTTGAGGGGAACAGATACGCAGTATTTT,CASSLRGTDTQYF
TRBJ1-5,TRBV6-5,TRBD1,once,TGTGCCAGCAGCAGCCGACAGGGACGGCATCAGCCCCAGCATTTT,CASSSRQGRHQPQHF
TRBJ2-2,TRBV7-2,.,.,TGTGCCAGCAGCTTAGGATCCTTCGCCGGGGAGCTGTTTTTT,CASSLGSFAGELFF